This T cell receptor (beta chain) emerged from a study of cytomegalovirus exposure and HLA in healthy donors. Regarding this clone: The antigen is unknown.

The CDR3 runs to 15 residues. Per the germline V gene, CDR1 is KGHSH and CDR2 is LQKENI. Trimming removed 1 base at V and 2 bases at J, with 12 bases between. PCR employed 60 Vbeta and 13 Jbeta primers. Sequencing used immunoSEQ multiplex PCR; TCRdb keeps in-frame clones, though not all of them. The sample includes about 150,000 clones, around 83% of them seen just once. The study's findings and limits: V- and J-gene trimming in TCR beta was tied to a missense DCLRE1C variant by an analysis performed later. Rarity held for most TCR sequences, but there were some public TCRs that occurred in many donors.

This chain links TRBV18 with TRBJ2-7, with D maybe TRBD2 (6 bases). Sequences were obtained from PBMCs. The receptor was derived from a woman younger than 30 in good health and CMV-seronegative. The CDR3 loop is CASSPLGDSPYEQYF. Written as DNA, the CDR3 is TGTGCCAGCTCACCACTGGGGGACTCGCCCTACGAGCAGTACTTC.